One and the same sample provided the 10 T cell receptor beta chains below, sequenced in a study of blood T cell repertoires in COVID-19. TCRdb's table, derived via immunoSEQ multiplex PCR, lists solely in-frame clones and lacks some. The table shows 250,000 to 300,000 clones, with roughly nine tenths occurring only once. The sequencing sample was made of peripheral blood. These receptor sequences come from a man aged 50-59 years with acute or convalescent COVID-19.

CDR3: CASAKGGALGEKLFF. CDR3 nucleotides: TGTGCCAGCGCGAAGGGGGGGGCCCTCGGAGAAAAACTGTTTTTT. The chain is built from TRBV3-1 (or the pseudogene TRBV3-2) and TRBJ1-4; D is possibly TRBD1 (6 bases). The germline V gene encodes CDR1 LGHDT and CDR2 YNNKEL (reference sequence). This CDR3 spans 15 amino acids. V lost 8 bases, J lost 8 bases, and 21 bases lay in between.

The gene calls are TRBV2 and TRBJ2-2, with a possible D match to TRBD2 (7 bases). Deletions cut 7 bases from V and 4 bases from J, with 16 bases between. Germline CDR1 is SNHLY and CDR2 is FYNNEI. The CDR3 runs to 15 residues. CDR3 in DNA: TGTGCCAGCAACGCGGGGGCGATCCTCACCGGGGAGCTGTTTTTT. Its translation is CASNAGAILTGELFF.

This chain links TRBV30 with TRBJ2-5; TRBD1 matches at 8 bases. From germline, CDR1 is GTSNPN and CDR2 SVGIG (reference sequence). CDR3 length: 12 amino acids. V shed 3 bases, J shed 9 bases, and the junction held 6 bases outside the gene matches. The CDR3 DNA reads TGTGCCTGGAGGAGAACAGGGGGGTCCCAGTACTTC. This encodes CAWRRTGGSQYF.

Remarks on this clone: This sample also contains other DNA sequences that code for the same CDR3. J is TRBJ2-1 and V is TRBV5-1; 9 nucleotides agree with TRBD2. Germline CDR1 reads SGHRS; CDR2 reads YFSETQ. The CDR3 consists of 15 residues. V lost 4 bases to trimming and J lost 2 bases; unmatched junction nucleotides: 4. The DNA for the CDR3 is TGCGCCAGCAGCGCAGCTAGCGGGGCCTACAATGAGCAGTTCTTC. It yields the protein CASSAASGAYNEQFF.

This chain links TRBV2 with TRBJ2-4; a possible D gene is TRBD2 (6 bases). Germline V gene lookup returns CDR1 SNHLY and CDR2 FYNNEI. The germline V and J ends were trimmed by 6 bases and 3 bases, with 12 bases remaining between them. The CDR3 contains 14 residues. CDR3 region: CASSGSRGKNIQYF. The CDR3, as DNA: TGTGCCAGCAGCGGGAGTCGGGGCAAAAACATTCAGTACTTC. Together with reference TRBV2 and TRBJ2-4, the CDR3 gives the full variable domain: EPEVTQTPSHQVTQMGQEVILRCVPISNHLYFYWYRQILGQKVEFLVSFYNNEISEKSEIFDDQFSVERPDGSNFTLKIRSTKLEDSAMYFCASSGSRGKNIQYFGAGTRLSVL.

The chain links TRBV6-5 to TRBJ1-5; the match to TRBD1 covers 11 bases. V dropped 6 bases and J dropped 5; count of bases not matched to a gene: 6. The germline V gene encodes CDR1 MNHEY and CDR2 SVGAGI. The CDR3 extends over 15 amino acids. The CDR3 DNA sequence: TGTGCCAGCAGCCTCGGGACAGGGGGGGATCAGCCCCAGCATTTT. Residues: CASSLGTGGDQPQHF.

V and J are TRBV15 and TRBJ1-5; TRBD1 matches at 11 bases. The CDR3 loop spans 19 amino acids. The V gene's germline CDR1 is LNHNV and CDR2 YYDKDF (reference sequence). V was pared by 0 bases and J by 2 bases, with 9 bases of the junction left unmatched. CDR3 nucleotides: TGTGCCACCAGCAGAGATGGGACAGGGGGATCAACGGGCAATCAGCCCCAGCATTTT. The encoded protein is CATSRDGTGGSTGNQPQHF. Full variable domain (missing parts from reference TRBV15 and TRBJ1-5): DAMVIQNPRYQVTQFGKPVTLSCSQTLNHNVMYWYQQKSSQAPKLLFHYYDKDFNNEADTPDNFQSRRPNTSFCFLDIRSPGLGDTAMYLCATSRDGTGGSTGNQPQHFGDGTRLSIL.

J is TRBJ1-2 and V is TRBV25-1; possibly TRBD1 for D (6 bases). The V end lost 1 base, the J end lost 8 bases, and 17 bases lay between the germline ends. CDR1 is MGHDK, CDR2 SYGVNS, per germline. This CDR3 comprises 15 residues. CDR3 in DNA: TGTGCCAGCAGTGAATCCACGGACAGCGCGGAGGGCTACACCTTC. Translation gives CASSESTDSAEGYTF.

The V call is TRBV6-5, the J call TRBJ2-1, with TRBD2 as a possible D gene (6 bases). Germline V lookup: CDR1 MNHEY, CDR2 SVGAGI. The CDR3 spans 12 residues. V shed 4 bases and J shed 11 bases, with 12 bases lying between them. CDR3 nucleotide sequence: TGTGCCAGCAGTTCGACCGGGACTCAGCAGTTCTTC. Translation gives CASSSTGTQQFF.

The chain employs TRBV27 and TRBJ1-1; tentatively, D is TRBD1 (5 bases). The CDR3 loop spans 15 amino acids. V was cut by 7 bases and J by 0 bases, with 15 bases left in between. Germline V CDR1 and CDR2: MNHEY, SMNVEV (reference sequence). The CDR3 DNA reads TGTGCCAGCACCCCCGGCCGGGGGATGAACACTGAAGCTTTCTTT. Its translation is CASTPGRGMNTEAFF.